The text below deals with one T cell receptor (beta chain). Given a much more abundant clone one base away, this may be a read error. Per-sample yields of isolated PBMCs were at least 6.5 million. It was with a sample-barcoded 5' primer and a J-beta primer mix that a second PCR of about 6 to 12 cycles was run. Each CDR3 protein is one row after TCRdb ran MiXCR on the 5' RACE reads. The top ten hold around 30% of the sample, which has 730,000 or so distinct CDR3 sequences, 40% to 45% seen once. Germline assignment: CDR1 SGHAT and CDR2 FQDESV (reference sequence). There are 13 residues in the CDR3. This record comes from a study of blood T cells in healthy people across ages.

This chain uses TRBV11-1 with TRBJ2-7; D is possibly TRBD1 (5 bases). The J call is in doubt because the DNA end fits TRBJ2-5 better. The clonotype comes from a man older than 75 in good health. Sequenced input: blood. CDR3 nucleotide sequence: TGTGCCAGCAGCCAGGACATTCAAGAGACCCAGTACTTC. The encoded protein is CASSQDIQETQYF.